This is a list of T cell receptor beta chains from one sample in a study of high-grade serous ovarian cancer treatment subgroups. Assay: immunoSEQ multiplex PCR; the TCRdb copy retains only in-frame clones and omits some. This sample carries about 18,000 clones, roughly four fifths of them seen once, and the ten largest clones take around 6.4%. The source material was tumor tissue. Source of these receptors: a human donor with high-grade serous ovarian cancer. Each CDR3 is given with its conserved first and last residue. A D gene is named only where the DNA matches it firmly. Size values are once, few and many counts, or a class for expanded clones, and some rows have none.

TRBV25-1	once	14	.	TRBJ1-2	CASSELAGSHGYTF	TGTGCCAGCAGTGAATTAGCAGGGAGCCATGGCTACACCTTC
TRBV14	.	16	.	TRBJ2-2	CASSQELGARTGELFF	TGTGCCAGCAGCCAAGAACTGGGGGCGAGGACCGGGGAGCTGTTTTTT
TRBV12-5	.	12	.	TRBJ1-5	CASGTDHQPQHF	TGTGCTAGTGGTACGGACCACCAGCCCCAGCATTTT
TRBV27	.	12	.	TRBJ2-7	CASRGEGGSEYF	TGTGCCAGCAGGGGGGAGGGGGGATCGGAGTACTTC
TRBV11-3	.	15	.	TRBJ2-7	CASSLMGQKQNEQYF	TGTGCCAGCAGCTTAATGGGGCAGAAGCAGAACGAGCAGTACTTC
TRBV7-2	.	15	.	TRBJ1-2	CASSLLPRANYGYTF	TGTGCCTCTAGCCTTCTACCTCGGGCTAACTATGGCTACACCTTC
TRBV19	once	16	TRBD1	TRBJ2-7	CASSIEGTASSYEQYF	TGTGCCAGTAGTATAGAGGGGACAGCCTCCTCCTACGAGCAGTACTTC
TRBV5-4	.	13	.	TRBJ2-3	CASSLQGPDTQYF	TGTGCCAGCAGCTTGCAGGGTCCAGATACGCAGTATTTT
TRBV6-5	few	13	.	TRBJ1-1	CASSYLGGTEAFF	TGTGCCAGCAGTTACTTAGGGGGCACTGAAGCTTTCTTT
TRBV13	.	13	.	TRBJ1-1	CASSFRRGAEAFF	TGTGCCAGCAGCTTCCGGCGGGGCGCTGAAGCTTTCTTT
TRBV9	.	13	TRBD1	TRBJ1-2	CASSTGQGWGYTF	TGTGCCAGCAGCACGGGACAGGGCTGGGGCTACACCTTC
TRBV7-2	.	15	.	TRBJ2-1	CASSLGLDSYNEQFF	TGTGCCAGCAGCTTAGGGCTAGACTCTTACAATGAGCAGTTCTTC
TRBV28	.	14	.	TRBJ2-7	CASRIHLGGNEQYF	TGTGCCAGCAGAATTCACCTGGGGGGTAACGAGCAGTACTTC
TRBV30	few	12	.	TRBJ1-1	CAWKRAETEAFF	TGTGCCTGGAAACGGGCAGAAACTGAAGCTTTCTTT
TRBV7-2	.	17	.	TRBJ2-5	CASSRFPQGGAEETQYF	TGTGCCAGCAGCCGATTCCCCCAGGGAGGAGCGGAAGAGACCCAGTACTTC
TRBV7-3	.	13	.	TRBJ2-3	CASSSGVADTQYF	TGTGCCAGCAGCTCCGGGGTAGCGGATACGCAGTATTTT
TRBV9	.	16	.	TRBJ2-1	CASSVANTGRSGAQFF	TGTGCCAGCAGCGTAGCTAATACAGGGAGGTCCGGGGCGCAGTTCTTC
TRBV4-3	.	17	.	TRBJ2-1	CASSQGIYYSSYNEQFF	TGCGCCAGCAGCCAAGGGATTTATTACAGCTCCTACAATGAGCAGTTCTTC
TRBV7-2	.	15	.	TRBJ1-2	CASSVGEGVNYGYTF	TGTGCCAGCAGCGTGGGAGAGGGCGTTAACTATGGCTACACCTTC
TRBV29-1	once	13	.	TRBJ1-1	CSVVRQQNTEAFF	TGCAGCGTTGTTAGACAGCAGAACACTGAAGCTTTCTTT
TRBV5-4	few	14	TRBD2	TRBJ2-7	CASTNIAGTYEQYF	TGTGCCAGCACCAACATAGCGGGAACTTACGAGCAGTACTTC
TRBV25-1	few	13	.	TRBJ1-1	CASSPGTNTEAFF	TGTGCCAGCAGCCCGGGAACGAACACTGAAGCTTTCTTT
TRBV15	.	14	.	TRBJ2-1	CATSRTYPYNEQFF	TGTGCCACCAGCAGAACATATCCCTACAATGAGCAGTTCTTC
TRBV28	few	16	TRBD2	TRBJ2-7	CASSSYTSGGSYEQYF	TGTGCCAGCAGCTCCTATACTAGCGGGGGGTCCTACGAGCAGTACTTC
TRBV11-2	.	15	.	TRBJ2-3	CASSLVSGSTDTQYF	TGTGCCAGCAGCTTAGTTAGCGGTAGCACAGATACGCAGTATTTT
TRBV18	once	16	.	TRBJ1-1	CASSPPVQSTNTEAFF	TGTGCCAGCTCACCTCCCGTACAGTCCACCAACACTGAAGCTTTCTTT
TRBV4-3	once	15	.	TRBJ1-1	CASSQARRTSTEAFF	TGCGCCAGCAGCCAAGCCCGCAGGACCAGCACTGAAGCTTTCTTT
TRBV7-6	.	13	TRBD1	TRBJ2-3	CASSSSGGHTQYF	TGTGCCAGCAGCTCTTCAGGGGGTCATACGCAGTATTTT
TRBV30	once	13	.	TRBJ2-5	CAWSVVERQTQYF	TGTGCCTGGAGTGTTGTGGAAAGACAGACCCAGTACTTC
TRBV30	.	15	TRBD2	TRBJ2-2	CAWEPGLGFTGELFF	TGTGCCTGGGAGCCGGGACTAGGATTCACCGGGGAGCTGTTTTTT
TRBV30	.	14	.	TRBJ1-5	CAWSVRSGGQPQHF	TGTGCCTGGAGTGTTCGGAGCGGGGGTCAGCCCCAGCATTTT
TRBV2	.	15	.	TRBJ2-5	CASSAREQGTTTQYF	TGTGCCAGCAGTGCCCGGGAACAGGGGACTACGACCCAGTACTTC
TRBV9	.	17	TRBD1	TRBJ2-2	CASSPPPGQGATGELFF	TGTGCCAGCAGCCCACCCCCGGGACAGGGGGCGACCGGGGAGCTGTTTTTT
TRBV5-6	.	15	TRBD1	TRBJ2-1	CASSLDGTGRNEQFF	TGTGCCAGCAGCTTGGATGGGACAGGTAGGAATGAGCAGTTCTTC
TRBV30	.	14	.	TRBJ2-7	CAWSPGTLAYEQYF	TGTGCCTGGAGTCCCGGGACACTTGCCTACGAGCAGTACTTC
TRBV19	.	15	.	TRBJ1-5	CASSMSGRSNQPQHF	TGTGCCAGTAGTATGTCTGGACGGAGCAATCAGCCCCAGCATTTT
TRBV7-9	.	12	.	TRBJ2-1	CASSPQGDEQFF	TGTGCCAGCAGCCCGCAGGGCGATGAGCAGTTCTTC
TRBV19	.	15	.	TRBJ2-1	CASSGRRASYNEQFF	TGTGCCAGTAGTGGTAGGCGAGCCTCCTACAATGAGCAGTTCTTC
TRBV4-1	.	16	TRBD2	TRBJ2-5	CASSQAIAGGKETQYF	TGCGCCAGCAGCCAAGCGATAGCGGGAGGGAAAGAGACCCAGTACTTC
TRBV15	.	15	.	TRBJ2-6	CATSGGSAGANVLTF	TGTGCCACCAGCGGAGGGAGCGCTGGGGCCAACGTCCTGACTTTC
TRBV2	.	15	.	TRBJ1-5	CASSEGGASNQPQHF	TGTGCCAGCAGTGAAGGGGGGGCGAGCAATCAGCCCCAGCATTTT
TRBV19	.	14	.	TRBJ1-1	CASSISSPNTEAFF	TGTGCCAGTAGTATTAGCAGCCCGAACACTGAAGCTTTCTTT
TRBV11-2	.	13	.	TRBJ2-5	CASSFGRGETQYF	TGTGCCAGCAGCTTTGGGCGGGGAGAGACCCAGTACTTC
TRBV6-6	.	14	.	TRBJ2-7	CASSYSTGNYEQYF	TGTGCCAGCAGTTACTCGACAGGCAACTACGAGCAGTACTTC
TRBV25-1	.	16	.	TRBJ2-5	CASSPLRGQWGETQYF	TGTGCCAGCAGTCCCTTAAGGGGTCAGTGGGGGGAGACCCAGTACTTC
TRBV7-2	.	16	.	TRBJ1-1	CASRISNGGDDTEAFF	TGTGCCAGCAGAATTTCCAATGGAGGGGATGACACTGAAGCTTTCTTT
TRBV15	.	13	.	TRBJ1-1	CATSRDIGSYAFF	TGTGCCACCAGCAGAGATATTGGCAGCTACGCTTTCTTT
TRBV27	.	14	.	TRBJ2-7	CASSWGDSYYEQYF	TGTGCCAGCAGTTGGGGGGACAGTTACTACGAGCAGTACTTC
TRBV15	.	14	.	TRBJ1-1	CATSKLPPVPEAFF	TGTGCCACCAGCAAACTTCCTCCAGTACCCGAAGCTTTCTTT
TRBV27	.	17	.	TRBJ1-1	CASSLGRGNRVSTEAFF	TGTGCCAGCAGTTTGGGCCGTGGGAACAGGGTGAGCACTGAAGCTTTCTTT
TRBV7-8	.	15	TRBD1	TRBJ1-2	CASSSGQGGLRGYTF	TGTGCCAGCAGCTCTGGACAGGGAGGACTGAGGGGCTACACCTTC
TRBV28	.	16	.	TRBJ2-7	CASSHYRERWLYEQYF	TGTGCCAGCAGTCATTACAGGGAGAGGTGGCTCTACGAGCAGTACTTC
TRBV5-1	.	16	.	TRBJ2-7	CASSSLLGEAAYEQYF	TGCGCCAGCAGCTCCCTTTTAGGGGAGGCCGCCTACGAGCAGTACTTC
TRBV10-3	.	14	.	TRBJ1-4	CAISPQESGEKLFF	TGTGCCATCAGTCCACAGGAGTCCGGGGAAAAACTGTTTTTT